The 5 T cell receptor beta chains below all came from one sample that was sequenced in a study of long-term antiretroviral therapy in people with HIV. Version v3.0 of the immunoSEQ assay was performed at survey level. Generated by immunoSEQ multiplex PCR, the TCRdb table keeps only in-frame clones and is missing some. Of 15,000 or so clones listed, roughly 90% are singletons. The sequenced sample was unsorted PBMCs, obtained 0.7 years before starting antiretroviral therapy. Receptor source: a man aged 50 to 59 with HIV.

This rearrangement joins TRBV6-5 to TRBJ1-1; D unclear. Trimming pared 6 bases from V and 8 bases from J, leaving 13 bases between. The length of the CDR3 is 12 residues. Per the germline V gene, CDR1 is MNHEY and CDR2 is SVGAGI. CDR3 nucleotides: TGTGCCAGCAGCCAAACATGGGCCGAAGCTTTCTTT. Translation: CASSQTWAEAFF.

The rearrangement joins TRBV6-5 to TRBJ2-2, with 7 bases lining up with TRBD1. CDR3 length: 13 residues. V shed 10 bases and J 4 bases; nucleotides not matched to a gene: 6. The V gene's germline CDR1 is MNHEY and CDR2 SVGAGI. In nucleotides, the CDR3 is TGTGCCACCACGGGACAGCTCACCGGGGAGCTGTTTTTT. This codes for CATTGQLTGELFF.

The chain links TRBV13 to TRBJ2-5; TRBD2 matches 11 bases. There are 14 residues in the CDR3. The V gene's germline CDR1 is PRHDT and CDR2 FYEKMQ (reference sequence). V lost 5 bases to trimming and J lost 5 bases; unmatched junction nucleotides: 4. DNA for the CDR3: TGTGCCAGCAGCCTACTAGCGGGGGTGGAGACCCAGTACTTC. Protein: CASSLLAGVETQYF.

V usage is TRBV4-1 and J usage is TRBJ2-7, with TRBD1 identical over 10 bases. The CDR3 is 16 residues long. Germline CDR1 is MGHRA and CDR2 is YSYEKL. J gave up 3 bases and V 3 bases, and 8 bases lay outside the gene matches. CDR3 sequence: CASSHAGQGKRYEQYF. For the CDR3, the DNA is TGCGCCAGCAGCCACGCGGGACAGGGGAAGCGCTACGAGCAGTACTTC.

The chain employs TRBV10-3 and TRBJ2-6, with TRBD1 as a possible D gene (6 bases). V was pared by 4 bases and J by 4 bases, with 17 bases between. Germline V CDR1 and CDR2: ENHRY, SYGVKD. The CDR3 consists of 17 residues. The CDR3 loop is CAISVSPLQGGANVLTF. The CDR3 DNA is TGTGCCATCAGTGTCTCACCGCTCCAGGGGGGGGCCAACGTCCTGACTTTC.